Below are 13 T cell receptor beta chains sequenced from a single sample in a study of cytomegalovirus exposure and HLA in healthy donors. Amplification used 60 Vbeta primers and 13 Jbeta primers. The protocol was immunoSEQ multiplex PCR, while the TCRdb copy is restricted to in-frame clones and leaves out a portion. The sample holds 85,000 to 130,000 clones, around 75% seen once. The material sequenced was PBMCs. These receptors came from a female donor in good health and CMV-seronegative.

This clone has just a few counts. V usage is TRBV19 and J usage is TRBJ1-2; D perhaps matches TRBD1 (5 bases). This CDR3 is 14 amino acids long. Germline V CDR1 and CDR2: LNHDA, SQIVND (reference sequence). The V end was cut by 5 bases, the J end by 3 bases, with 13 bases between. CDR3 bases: TGTGCCAGTAGTCGACAGCCCCGGGACTATGGCTACACCTTC. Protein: CASSRQPRDYGYTF.

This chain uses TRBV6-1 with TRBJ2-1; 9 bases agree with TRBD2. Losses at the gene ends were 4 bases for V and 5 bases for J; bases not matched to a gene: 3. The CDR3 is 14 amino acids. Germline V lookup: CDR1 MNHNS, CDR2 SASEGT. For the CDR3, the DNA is TGTGCCAGCAGTGGGAGACTAGCGGACAATGAGCAGTTCTTC. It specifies CASSGRLADNEQFF.

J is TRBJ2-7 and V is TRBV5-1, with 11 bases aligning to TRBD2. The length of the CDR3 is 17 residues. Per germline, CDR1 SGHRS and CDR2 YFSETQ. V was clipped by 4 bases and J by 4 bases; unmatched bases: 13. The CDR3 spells CASSTKERPSGRYEQYF. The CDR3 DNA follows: TGCGCCAGCAGCACCAAAGAAAGGCCTAGCGGGAGGTACGAGCAGTACTTC. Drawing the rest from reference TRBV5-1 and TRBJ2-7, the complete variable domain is KAGVTQTPRYLIKTRGQQVTLSCSPISGHRSVSWYQQTPGQGLQFLFEYFSETQRNKGNFPGRFSGRQFSNSRSEMNVSTLELGDSALYLCASSTKERPSGRYEQYFGPGTRLTVT.

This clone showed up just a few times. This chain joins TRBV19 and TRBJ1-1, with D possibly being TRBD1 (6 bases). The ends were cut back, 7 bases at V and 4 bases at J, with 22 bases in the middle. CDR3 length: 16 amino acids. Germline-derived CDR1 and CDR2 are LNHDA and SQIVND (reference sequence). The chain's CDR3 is CASIEVPIKQGTEAFF. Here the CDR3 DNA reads TGTGCCAGTATTGAGGTCCCTATAAAACAGGGCACTGAAGCTTTCTTT.

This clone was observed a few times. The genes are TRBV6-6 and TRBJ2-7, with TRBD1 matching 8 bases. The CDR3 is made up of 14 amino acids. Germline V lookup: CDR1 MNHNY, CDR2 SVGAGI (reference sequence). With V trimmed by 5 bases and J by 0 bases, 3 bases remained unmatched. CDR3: CASSQGQGSYEQYF. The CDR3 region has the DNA TGTGCCAGCAGTCAAGGACAGGGCTCCTACGAGCAGTACTTC.

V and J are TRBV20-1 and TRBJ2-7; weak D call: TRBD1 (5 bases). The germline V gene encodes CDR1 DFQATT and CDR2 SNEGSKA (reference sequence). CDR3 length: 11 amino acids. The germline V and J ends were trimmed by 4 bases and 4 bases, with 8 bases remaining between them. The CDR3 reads CSAMDIYEQYF. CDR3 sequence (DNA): TGCAGTGCTATGGACATTTACGAGCAGTACTTC.

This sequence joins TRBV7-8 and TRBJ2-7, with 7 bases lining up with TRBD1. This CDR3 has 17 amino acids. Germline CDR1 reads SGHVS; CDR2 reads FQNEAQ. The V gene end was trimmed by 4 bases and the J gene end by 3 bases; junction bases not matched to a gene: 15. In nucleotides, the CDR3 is TGTGCCAGCAGCTCGTCCGGGACAGAAACCTTGGTCTACGAGCAGTACTTC. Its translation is CASSSSGTETLVYEQYF.

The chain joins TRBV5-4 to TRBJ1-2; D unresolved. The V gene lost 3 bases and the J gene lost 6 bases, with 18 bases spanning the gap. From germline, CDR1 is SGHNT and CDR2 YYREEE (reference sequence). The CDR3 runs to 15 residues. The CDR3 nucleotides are TGTGCCAGCAGCTGGGTGGAGGGCGGAAGAAATGGCTACACCTTC. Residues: CASSWVEGGRNGYTF.

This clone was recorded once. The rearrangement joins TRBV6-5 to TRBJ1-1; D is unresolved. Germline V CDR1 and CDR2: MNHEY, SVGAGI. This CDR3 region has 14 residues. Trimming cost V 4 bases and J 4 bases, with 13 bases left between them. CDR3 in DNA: TGTGCCAGCAGTTTAGGTGGGCTTGGCACTGAAGCTTTCTTT. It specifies CASSLGGLGTEAFF.

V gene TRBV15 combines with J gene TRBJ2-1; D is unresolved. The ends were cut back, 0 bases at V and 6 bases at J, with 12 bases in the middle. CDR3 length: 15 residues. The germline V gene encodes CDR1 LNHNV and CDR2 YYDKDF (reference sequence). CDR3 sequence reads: CATSRDLSTVNEQFF. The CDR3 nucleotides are TGTGCCACCAGCAGAGATTTAAGTACAGTCAATGAGCAGTTCTTC. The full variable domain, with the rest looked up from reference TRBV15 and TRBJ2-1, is DAMVIQNPRYQVTQFGKPVTLSCSQTLNHNVMYWYQQKSSQAPKLLFHYYDKDFNNEADTPDNFQSRRPNTSFCFLDIRSPGLGDTAMYLCATSRDLSTVNEQFFGPGTRLTVL.

The CDR3 is CASSIGGNTGELFF. In DNA, the CDR3 is TGTGCCAGTAGTATCGGCGGGAACACCGGGGAGCTGTTTTTT. This rearrangement joins TRBV19 to TRBJ2-2; D not resolved. Germline CDR1 reads LNHDA; CDR2 reads SQIVND (reference sequence). CDR3 length: 14 amino acids. V was clipped by 3 bases and J by 1 base, with 6 bases between them.

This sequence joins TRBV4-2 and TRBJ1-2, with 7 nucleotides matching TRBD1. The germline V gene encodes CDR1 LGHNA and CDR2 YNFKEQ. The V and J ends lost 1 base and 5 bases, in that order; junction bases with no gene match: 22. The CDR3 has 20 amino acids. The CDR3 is CASSQVRWAGRGLFSYGYTF. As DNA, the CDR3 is TGTGCCAGCAGCCAAGTCCGCTGGGCCGGGAGGGGGCTGTTTAGTTATGGCTACACCTTC.

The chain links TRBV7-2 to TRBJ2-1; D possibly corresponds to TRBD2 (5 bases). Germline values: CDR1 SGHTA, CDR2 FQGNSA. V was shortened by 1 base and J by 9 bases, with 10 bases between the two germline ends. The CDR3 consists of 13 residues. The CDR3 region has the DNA TGTGCCAGCAGCTTAGATAGCGCTGGTGAGCAGTTCTTC. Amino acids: CASSLDSAGEQFF.